The sequence of this T cell receptor beta chain was determined in a study of response to subunit inactivated influenza vaccine. This clonotype was seen more than once but under ten times. Germline-derived CDR1 and CDR2 are DFQATT and SNEGSKA (reference sequence). The CDR3 totals 13 residues. The V and J ends lost 3 bases and 6 bases, in that order; junction bases with no gene match: 0. MiXCR, applied by TCRdb to the RT-PCR reads, yields one record per CDR3 protein. In the table there are about 520,000 distinct CDR3 sequences, approximately 24% of which are singletons. The specimen comprised CD4+ T cells sorted from PBMCs, sampled more than 4 days after vaccination. The receptor comes from a man in his fifties who received an inactivated influenza vaccine. V usage is TRBV20-1 and J usage is TRBJ2-3; 13 positions agree with TRBD2. The CDR3 nucleotides read TGCAGTGCTAGGACTAGCGGGAGGGATACGCAGTATTTT. This sequence encodes CSARTSGRDTQYF.